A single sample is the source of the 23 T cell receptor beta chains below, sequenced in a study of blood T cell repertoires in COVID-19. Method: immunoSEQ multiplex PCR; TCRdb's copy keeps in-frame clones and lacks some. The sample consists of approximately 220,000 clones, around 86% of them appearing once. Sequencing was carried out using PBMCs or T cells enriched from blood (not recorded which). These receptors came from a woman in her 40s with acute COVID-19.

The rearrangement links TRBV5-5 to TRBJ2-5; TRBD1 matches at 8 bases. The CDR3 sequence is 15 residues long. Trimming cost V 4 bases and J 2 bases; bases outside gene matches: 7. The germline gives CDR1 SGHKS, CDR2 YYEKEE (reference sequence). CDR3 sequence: CASSPPDRAQETQYF. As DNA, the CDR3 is TGTGCCAGCAGCCCCCCGGACAGGGCACAAGAGACCCAGTACTTC.

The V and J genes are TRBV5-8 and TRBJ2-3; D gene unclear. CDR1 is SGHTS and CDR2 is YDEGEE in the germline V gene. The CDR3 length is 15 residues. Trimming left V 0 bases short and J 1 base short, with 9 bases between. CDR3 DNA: TGTGCCAGCAGCTTGGCCGGCAGGCGCACAGATACGCAGTATTTT. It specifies CASSLAGRRTDTQYF.

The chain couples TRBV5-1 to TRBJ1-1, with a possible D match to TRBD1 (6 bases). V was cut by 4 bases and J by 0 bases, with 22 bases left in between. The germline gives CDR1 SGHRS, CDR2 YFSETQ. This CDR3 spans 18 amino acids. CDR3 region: CASSLGGGRRVMNTEAFF. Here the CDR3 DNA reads TGCGCCAGCAGCCTCGGGGGGGGCCGACGGGTCATGAACACTGAAGCTTTCTTT.

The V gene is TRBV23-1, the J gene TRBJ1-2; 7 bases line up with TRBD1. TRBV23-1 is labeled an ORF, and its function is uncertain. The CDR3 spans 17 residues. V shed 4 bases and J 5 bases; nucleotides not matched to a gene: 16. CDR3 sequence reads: CASSPQQGRASGYGYTF. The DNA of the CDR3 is TGCGCCAGCAGTCCTCAACAGGGGCGCGCCTCGGGGTATGGCTACACCTTC.

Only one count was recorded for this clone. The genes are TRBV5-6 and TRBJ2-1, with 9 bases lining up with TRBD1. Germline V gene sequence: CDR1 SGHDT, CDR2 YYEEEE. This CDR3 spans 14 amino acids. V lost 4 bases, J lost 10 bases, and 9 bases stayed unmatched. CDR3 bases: TGTGCCAGCAGCCTAGGGACAGGGAGGGTGGAGCAGTTCTTC. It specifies CASSLGTGRVEQFF.

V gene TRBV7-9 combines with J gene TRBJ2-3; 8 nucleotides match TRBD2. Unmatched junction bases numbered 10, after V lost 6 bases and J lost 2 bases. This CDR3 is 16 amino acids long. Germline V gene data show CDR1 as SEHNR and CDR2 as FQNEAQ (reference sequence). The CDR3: CASSFPGLDFTDTQYF. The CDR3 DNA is TGTGCCAGCAGTTTCCCGGGACTAGACTTCACAGATACGCAGTATTTT. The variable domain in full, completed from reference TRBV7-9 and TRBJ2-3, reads DTGVSQNPRHKITKRGQNVTFRCDPISEHNRLYWYRQTLGQGPEFLTYFQNEAQLEKSRLLSDRFSAERPKGSFSTLEIQRTEQGDSAMYLCASSFPGLDFTDTQYFGPGTRLTVL.

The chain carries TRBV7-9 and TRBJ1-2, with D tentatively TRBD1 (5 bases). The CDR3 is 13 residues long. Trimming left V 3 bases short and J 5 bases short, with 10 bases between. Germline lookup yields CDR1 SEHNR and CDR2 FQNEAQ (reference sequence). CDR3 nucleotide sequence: TGTGCCAGCAGCTTGCAGGGAAGGTATGGCTACACCTTC. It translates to CASSLQGRYGYTF.

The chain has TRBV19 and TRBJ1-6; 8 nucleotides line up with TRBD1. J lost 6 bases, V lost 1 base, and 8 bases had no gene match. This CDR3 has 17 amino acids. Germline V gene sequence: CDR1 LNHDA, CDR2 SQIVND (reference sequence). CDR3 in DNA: TGTGCCAGTAGTATAGCGAGCAGGGGGCCGAGTAATTCACCCCTCCACTTT. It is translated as CASSIASRGPSNSPLHF. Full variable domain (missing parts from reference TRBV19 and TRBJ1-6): DGGITQSPKYLFRKEGQNVTLSCEQNLNHDAMYWYRQDPGQGLRLIYYSQIVNDFQKGDIAEGYSVSREKKESFPLTVTSAQKNPTAFYLCASSIASRGPSNSPLHFGNGTRLTVT.

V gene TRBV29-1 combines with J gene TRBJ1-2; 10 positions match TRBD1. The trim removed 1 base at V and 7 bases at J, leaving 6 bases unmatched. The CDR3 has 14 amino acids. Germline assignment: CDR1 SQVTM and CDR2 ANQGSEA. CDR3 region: CSVEVRDRGSGYTF. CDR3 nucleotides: TGCAGCGTTGAAGTCCGGGACAGGGGCTCTGGCTACACCTTC.

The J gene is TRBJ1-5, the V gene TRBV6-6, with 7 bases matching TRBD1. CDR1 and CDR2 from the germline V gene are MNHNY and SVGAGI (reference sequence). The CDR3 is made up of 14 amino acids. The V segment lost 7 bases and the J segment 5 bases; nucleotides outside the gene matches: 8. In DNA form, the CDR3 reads TGTGCCAGCAATACCCGGGACAGATATCAGCCCCAGCATTTT. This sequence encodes CASNTRDRYQPQHF.

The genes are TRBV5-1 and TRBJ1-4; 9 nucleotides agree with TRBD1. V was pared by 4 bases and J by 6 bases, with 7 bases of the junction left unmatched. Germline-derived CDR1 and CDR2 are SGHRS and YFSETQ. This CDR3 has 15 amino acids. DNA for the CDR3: TGCGCCAGCAGCCCCGAAGGGACAGGGCATGAAAAACTGTTTTTT. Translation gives CASSPEGTGHEKLFF.

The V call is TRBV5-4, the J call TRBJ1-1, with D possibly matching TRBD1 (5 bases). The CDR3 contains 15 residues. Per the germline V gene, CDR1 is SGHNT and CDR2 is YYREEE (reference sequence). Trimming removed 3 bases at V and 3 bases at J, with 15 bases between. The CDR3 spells CASSSQVGGYTEAFF. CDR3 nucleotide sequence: TGTGCCAGCAGCTCCCAGGTTGGGGGGTACACTGAAGCTTTCTTT.

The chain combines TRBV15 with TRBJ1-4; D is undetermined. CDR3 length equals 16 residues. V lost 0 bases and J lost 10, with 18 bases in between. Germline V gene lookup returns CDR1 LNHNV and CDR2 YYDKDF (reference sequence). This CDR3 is CATSRDRIPTEAKLFF. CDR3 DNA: TGTGCCACCAGCAGAGATAGGATACCGACTGAGGCAAAACTGTTTTTT.

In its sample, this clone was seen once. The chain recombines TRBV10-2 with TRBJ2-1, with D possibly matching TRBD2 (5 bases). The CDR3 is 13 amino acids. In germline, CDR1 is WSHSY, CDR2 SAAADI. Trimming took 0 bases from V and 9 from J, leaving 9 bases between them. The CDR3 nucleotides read TGCGCCAGCAGTGAGTCGATGGCGGGTGAGCAGTTCTTC. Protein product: CASSESMAGEQFF.

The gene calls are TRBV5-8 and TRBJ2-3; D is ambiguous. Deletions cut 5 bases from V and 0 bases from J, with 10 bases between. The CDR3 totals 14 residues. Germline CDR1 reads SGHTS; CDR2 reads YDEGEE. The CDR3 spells CASRAWASTDTQYF. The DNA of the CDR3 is TGTGCCAGCAGGGCTTGGGCTAGCACAGATACGCAGTATTTT.

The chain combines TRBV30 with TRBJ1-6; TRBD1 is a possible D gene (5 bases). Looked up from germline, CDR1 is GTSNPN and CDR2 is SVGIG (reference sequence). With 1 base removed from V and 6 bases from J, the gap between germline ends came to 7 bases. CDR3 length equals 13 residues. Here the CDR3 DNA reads TGTGCCTGGAGTGCCGGGGGTAATTCACCCCTCCACTTT. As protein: CAWSAGGNSPLHF. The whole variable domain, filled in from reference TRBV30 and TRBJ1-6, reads SQTIHQWPATLVQPVGSPLSLECTVEGTSNPNLYWYRQAAGRGLQLLFYSVGIGQISSEVPQNLSASRPQDRQFILSSKKLLLSDSGFYLCAWSAGGNSPLHFGNGTRLTVT.

This CDR3 is CASGLAGATEAFF. In DNA, the CDR3 is TGTGCTAGTGGTTTAGCAGGTGCCACTGAAGCTTTCTTT. The chain is built from TRBV12-5 and TRBJ1-1; no clear D gene. Trimming removed 3 bases from V and 4 bases from J, with 9 bases in between. Germline V CDR1 and CDR2: LGHNT, FRNRAP. The CDR3 totals 13 residues. Looking up the rest from reference TRBV12-5 and TRBJ1-1 gives the full variable domain: DARVTQTPRHKVTEMGQEVTMRCQPILGHNTVFWYRQTMMQGLELLAYFRNRAPLDDSGMPKDRFSAEMPDATLATLKIQPSEPRDSAVYFCASGLAGATEAFFGQGTRLTVV.

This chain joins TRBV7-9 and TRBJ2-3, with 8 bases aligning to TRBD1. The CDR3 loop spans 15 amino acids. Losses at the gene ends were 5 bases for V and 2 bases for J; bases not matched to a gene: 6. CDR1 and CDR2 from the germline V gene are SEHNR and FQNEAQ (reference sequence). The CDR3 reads CASSIRQGYTDTQYF. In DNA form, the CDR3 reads TGTGCCAGCAGCATCCGACAGGGGTACACAGATACGCAGTATTTT.

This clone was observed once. The CDR3 reads CASSPDGSSGNTIYF. In DNA, the CDR3 is TGCGCCAGCAGCCCCGACGGGAGCTCTGGAAACACCATATATTTT. J is TRBJ1-3 and V is TRBV5-1; D call uncertain. V gave up 4 bases and J gave up 0 bases, with 11 bases separating them. Looked up from germline, CDR1 is SGHRS and CDR2 is YFSETQ. The CDR3 sequence is 15 residues long.

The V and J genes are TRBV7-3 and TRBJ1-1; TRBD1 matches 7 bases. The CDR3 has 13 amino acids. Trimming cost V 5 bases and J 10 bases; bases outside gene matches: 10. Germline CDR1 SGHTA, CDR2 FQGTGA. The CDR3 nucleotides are TGTGCCAGCAGCGCCATGGAGGGGGCCGCAGCTTTCTTT. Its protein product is CASSAMEGAAAFF.

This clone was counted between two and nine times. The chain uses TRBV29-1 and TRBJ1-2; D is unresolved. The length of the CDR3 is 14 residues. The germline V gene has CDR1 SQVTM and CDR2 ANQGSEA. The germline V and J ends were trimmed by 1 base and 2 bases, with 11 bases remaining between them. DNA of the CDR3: TGCAGCGTTGAAGTCCCGGCCAGGAACTATGGCTACACCTTC. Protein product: CSVEVPARNYGYTF.

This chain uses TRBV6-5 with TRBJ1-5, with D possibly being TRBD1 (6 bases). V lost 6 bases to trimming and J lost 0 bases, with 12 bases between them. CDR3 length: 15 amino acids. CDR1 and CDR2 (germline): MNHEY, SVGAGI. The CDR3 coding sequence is TGTGCCAGCAGGAAGACAGGCCTTAGCAATCAGCCCCAGCATTTT. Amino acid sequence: CASRKTGLSNQPQHF.

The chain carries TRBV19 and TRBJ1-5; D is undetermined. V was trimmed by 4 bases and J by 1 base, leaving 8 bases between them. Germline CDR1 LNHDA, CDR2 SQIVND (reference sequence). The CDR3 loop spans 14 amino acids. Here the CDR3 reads CASSTGLSNQPQHF. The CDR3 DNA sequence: TGTGCCAGTAGTACTGGGCTAAGCAATCAGCCCCAGCATTTT. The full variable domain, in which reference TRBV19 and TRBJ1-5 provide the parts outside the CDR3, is DGGITQSPKYLFRKEGQNVTLSCEQNLNHDAMYWYRQDPGQGLRLIYYSQIVNDFQKGDIAEGYSVSREKKESFPLTVTSAQKNPTAFYLCASSTGLSNQPQHFGDGTRLSIL.